This entry concerns a single T cell receptor beta chain. The record originates from a study of blood T cell repertoires in COVID-19. The overall study: Acute-phase and convalescent COVID-19 samples originated in the United States, Italy and Spain. Nucleic acid was either cDNA or gDNA, and it came from T cells, B-cell-depleted T cells, or PBMCs.

Patients of the Seattle cohort, enrolled during active infection, were followed longitudinally. Authors' processing steps: Estimation of nucleated cell counts relied on the amplification of reference gene primers. TCRdb keeps only in-frame clones here, not all; method: immunoSEQ multiplex PCR. V and J calls plus clone size are reproduced from that table; the DNA served to infer D and trimming. Found here are 170,000 or so clones, about 87% of them singletons; the top ten hold around 0.5%. The length of the CDR3 is 13 residues. The germline CDR1 and CDR2 sequences are LNHNV and YYDKDF (reference sequence). V lost 3 bases, J lost 3 bases, and 9 bases lay in between.

This chain connects TRBV15 to TRBJ2-7, with TRBD2 as a possible D gene (5 bases). This TCR was recovered from a man aged 55-75 years with COVID-19, enrolled during active disease. Source material: peripheral blood. Here the CDR3 reads CATSRGSLYEQYF. The CDR3 DNA reads TGTGCCACCAGCAGGGGGAGTCTCTACGAGCAGTACTTC.